This entry features one TCR beta chain sequence. Its antigen is unknown. The CDR3 has 12 amino acids. Germline V gene sequence: CDR1 SGHDN, CDR2 FVKESK. V was shortened by 4 bases and J by 8 bases, with 8 bases between the two germline ends. The data were obtained in a study of response to subunit inactivated influenza vaccine. Study outcomes and limitations: Each seasonal influenza vaccination, the authors suggested, recruits few new T cells.

Via MiXCR, TCRdb re-called the RT-PCR reads, giving one row per CDR3 protein. The sample has roughly 650,000 distinct CDR3 sequences, 12% to 15% seen once. Sequencing was performed on PBMCs from blood, taken roughly 2 weeks before vaccination. The origin of this receptor is a man aged 45 to 65 who received an inactivated influenza vaccine. This chain connects TRBV14 to TRBJ1-4; D is unclear. CDR3 protein: CASSPSGEKLFF. CDR3 sequence (DNA): TGTGCCAGCAGCCCAAGCGGCGAAAAACTGTTTTTT.